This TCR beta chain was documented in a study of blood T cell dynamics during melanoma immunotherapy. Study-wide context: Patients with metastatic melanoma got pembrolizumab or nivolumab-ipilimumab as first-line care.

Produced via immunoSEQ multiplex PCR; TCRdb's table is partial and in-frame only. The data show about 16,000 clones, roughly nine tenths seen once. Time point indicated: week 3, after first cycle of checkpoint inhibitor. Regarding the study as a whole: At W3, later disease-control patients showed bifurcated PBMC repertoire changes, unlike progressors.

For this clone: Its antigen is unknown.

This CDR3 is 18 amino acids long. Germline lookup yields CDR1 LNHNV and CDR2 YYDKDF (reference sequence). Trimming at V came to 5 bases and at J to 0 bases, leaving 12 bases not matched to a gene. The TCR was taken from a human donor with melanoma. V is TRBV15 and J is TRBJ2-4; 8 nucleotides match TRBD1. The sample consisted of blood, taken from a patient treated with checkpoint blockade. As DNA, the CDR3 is TGTGCCACCAGCCGCGTGGGACAGGTTCTACGAGCCAAAAACATTCAGTACTTC. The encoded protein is CATSRVGQVLRAKNIQYF.